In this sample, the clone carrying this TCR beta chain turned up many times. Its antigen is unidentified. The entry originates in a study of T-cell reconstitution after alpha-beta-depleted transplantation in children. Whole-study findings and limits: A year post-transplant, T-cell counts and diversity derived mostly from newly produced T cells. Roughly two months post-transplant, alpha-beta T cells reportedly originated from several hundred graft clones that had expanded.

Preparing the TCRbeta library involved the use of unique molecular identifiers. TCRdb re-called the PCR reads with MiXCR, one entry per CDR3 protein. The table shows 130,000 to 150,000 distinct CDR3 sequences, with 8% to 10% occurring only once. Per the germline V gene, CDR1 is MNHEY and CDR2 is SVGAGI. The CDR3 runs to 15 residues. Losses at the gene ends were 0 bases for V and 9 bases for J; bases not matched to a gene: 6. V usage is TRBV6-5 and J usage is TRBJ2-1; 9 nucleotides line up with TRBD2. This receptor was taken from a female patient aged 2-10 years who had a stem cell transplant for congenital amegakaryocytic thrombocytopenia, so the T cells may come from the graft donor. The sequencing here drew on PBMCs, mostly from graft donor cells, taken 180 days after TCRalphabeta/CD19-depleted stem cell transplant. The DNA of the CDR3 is TGTGCCAGCAGTTACTCGCGCGGGAGGGCCCTTGAGCAGTTCTTC. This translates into CASSYSRGRALEQFF.